This passage covers 20 T cell receptor beta chains from one sample sequenced in a study of glioma-infiltrating T cells after dendritic cell vaccination. Profiled with immunoSEQ multiplex PCR; TCRdb holds only in-frame clones, not every one. The sample lists some 70,000 clones, roughly four fifths seen once, with less than 9.5% in the top ten. Specimen: blood, collected before dendritic cell vaccination. All receptors come from a human donor with glioblastoma.

This chain connects TRBV10-3 to TRBJ1-2; 7 positions match TRBD1. V lost 9 bases to trimming and J lost 4 bases; unmatched junction nucleotides: 8. CDR3 length: 13 amino acids. Germline CDR1 is ENHRY and CDR2 is SYGVKD. The CDR3 nucleotides read TGTGCCATGGCCGGACAGGCGTTCTATGGCTACACCTTC. Amino acid sequence: CAMAGQAFYGYTF.

The chain joins TRBV11-2 to TRBJ2-7; D remains unclear. The CDR3 is made up of 13 amino acids. V was shortened by 3 bases and J by 1 base, with 7 bases between the two germline ends. Germline assignment: CDR1 SGHAT and CDR2 FQNNGV. DNA for the CDR3: TGTGCCAGCAGCTTTCCGGTTTCCTACGAGCAGTACTTC. As protein: CASSFPVSYEQYF.

The chain combines TRBV2 with TRBJ1-2, with D hard to call. The CDR3 loop spans 13 amino acids. Trimming pared 1 base from V and 6 bases from J, leaving 9 bases between. CDR1 is SNHLY, CDR2 FYNNEI, per germline. CDR3 in amino acids: CASSEGPTHGYTF. As DNA, the CDR3 is TGTGCCAGCAGTGAAGGGCCAACCCATGGCTACACCTTC. Looking up the rest from reference TRBV2 and TRBJ1-2 gives the full variable domain: EPEVTQTPSHQVTQMGQEVILRCVPISNHLYFYWYRQILGQKVEFLVSFYNNEISEKSEIFDDQFSVERPDGSNFTLKIRSTKLEDSAMYFCASSEGPTHGYTFGSGTRLTVV.

The V and J genes are TRBV6-5 and TRBJ2-2; 12 bases agree with TRBD2. From germline, CDR1 is MNHEY and CDR2 SVGAGI. V lost 2 bases, J lost 7 bases, and 2 bases stayed unmatched. The CDR3 spans 15 residues. This chain's CDR3 is CASSYASGGVGELFF. CDR3 sequence (DNA): TGTGCCAGCAGTTACGCTAGCGGGGGGGTCGGGGAGCTGTTTTTT.

The chain employs TRBV9 and TRBJ1-1, with 7 bases lining up with TRBD1. This CDR3 spans 14 amino acids. Per the germline V gene, CDR1 is SGDLS and CDR2 is YYNGEE. V lost 4 bases, J lost 5 bases, and 8 bases stayed unmatched. CDR3 protein: CASSPLRQGTEAFF. The CDR3 DNA is TGTGCCAGCAGCCCACTCCGACAGGGAACTGAAGCTTTCTTT.

The chain combines TRBV7-2 with TRBJ2-7; the match to TRBD1 covers 11 bases. The V gene's germline CDR1 is SGHTA and CDR2 FQGNSA. With V trimmed by 0 bases and J by 3 bases, 7 bases remained unmatched. The CDR3 spans 17 residues. In DNA form, the CDR3 reads TGTGCCAGCAGCTTAGCGGGCTCCGGGACAGGGGGCTACGAGCAGTACTTC. Translation: CASSLAGSGTGGYEQYF.

This chain joins TRBV27 and TRBJ2-7; 8 nucleotides line up with TRBD1. Germline V gene lookup returns CDR1 MNHEY and CDR2 SMNVEV (reference sequence). The trim removed 6 bases at V and 3 bases at J, leaving 13 bases unmatched. The CDR3 totals 16 residues. As DNA, the CDR3 is TGTGCCAGCAGAAAATTTACAGGGGGGATTTACTACGAGCAGTACTTC. The encoded protein is CASRKFTGGIYYEQYF.

The chain couples TRBV10-2 to TRBJ2-3, with D maybe TRBD2 (5 bases). The CDR3 sequence is 11 residues long. Germline loops: CDR1 WSHSY, CDR2 SAAADI. V was pared by 11 bases and J by 6 bases, with 12 bases between. Here the CDR3 DNA reads TGCGCCGCGGGTTCGGGGGATACGCAGTATTTT. This translates into CAAGSGDTQYF.

V is TRBV15 and J is TRBJ1-1; 11 bases fit TRBD1. Per the germline V gene, CDR1 is LNHNV and CDR2 is YYDKDF (reference sequence). The CDR3 sequence is 16 residues long. The V gene end was trimmed by 1 base and the J gene end by 5 bases; junction bases not matched to a gene: 6. CDR3 residues: CATSRVAGTGGTEAFF. CDR3 nucleotides: TGTGCCACCAGCAGAGTGGCGGGGACAGGGGGTACTGAAGCTTTCTTT. Based on the CDR3 plus reference TRBV15 and TRBJ1-1, the full variable domain is DAMVIQNPRYQVTQFGKPVTLSCSQTLNHNVMYWYQQKSSQAPKLLFHYYDKDFNNEADTPDNFQSRRPNTSFCFLDIRSPGLGDTAMYLCATSRVAGTGGTEAFFGQGTRLTVV.

CDR3 DNA sequence: TGTGCCTGGAGTCCCTACCTGAACACCGGGGAGCTGTTTTTT. Translating it yields CAWSPYLNTGELFF. The chain is built from TRBV30 and TRBJ2-2, with D hard to call. From germline, CDR1 is GTSNPN and CDR2 SVGIG (reference sequence). This CDR3 is 14 amino acids long. The V gene lost 2 bases and the J gene lost 1 base, with 8 bases spanning the gap.

CDR3 residues: CASSLREGSTTYEQYF. The DNA of the CDR3 is TGTGCCAGCAGCTTAAGGGAGGGCAGCACGACCTACGAGCAGTACTTC. This rearrangement joins TRBV7-8 to TRBJ2-7, with 7 bases matching TRBD2. The CDR3 sequence is 16 residues long. The germline gives CDR1 SGHVS, CDR2 FQNEAQ. With V trimmed by 2 bases and J by 2 bases, 9 bases remained unmatched.

This clone occurred a few times. The rearrangement uses TRBV6-4 and TRBJ1-5, with 7 positions matching TRBD1. This CDR3 has 14 residues. The germline CDR1 and CDR2 sequences are MRHNA and SNTAGT. V was clipped by 6 bases and J by 4 bases; unmatched bases: 6. The CDR3 region has the DNA TGTGCCAGCAGAAACAGGGGCCCGAATCAGCCCCAGCATTTT. This translates into CASRNRGPNQPQHF.

This clone was detected once. The gene calls are TRBV7-6 and TRBJ2-3; 10 bases agree with TRBD1. Germline CDR1 reads SGHVS; CDR2 reads FNYEAQ. The CDR3 is made up of 14 amino acids. V trimming: 1 base; J trimming: 5 bases; junction bases outside the gene matches: 0. The CDR3, as DNA: TGTGCCAGCAGCTTAGGGGACAGGGGAGATACGCAGTATTTT. Translating gives CASSLGDRGDTQYF.

The chain has TRBV6-1 and TRBJ1-5; D call uncertain. Deletions cut 1 base from V and 7 bases from J, with 8 bases between. The germline V gene encodes CDR1 MNHNS and CDR2 SASEGT. CDR3 length equals 13 residues. DNA for the CDR3: TGTGCCAGCAGTGAAGTGTCGGGACAGCCCCAGCATTTT. Protein: CASSEVSGQPQHF.

The chain employs TRBV6-1 and TRBJ1-5, with 8 bases that match TRBD1. V was clipped by 6 bases and J by 5 bases; unmatched bases: 9. Germline CDR1 reads MNHNS; CDR2 reads SASEGT. The CDR3 sequence is 15 residues long. CDR3 nucleotides: TGTGCCAGCAGCACCAGACAGGGGTCGTATCAGCCCCAGCATTTT. Amino acid sequence: CASSTRQGSYQPQHF.

The chain joins TRBV5-1 to TRBJ2-7; 9 nucleotides agree with TRBD1. The CDR3 is made up of 15 amino acids. Germline trimming cut 3 bases from V and 2 bases from J; bases unmatched to any gene: 6. Germline CDR1 reads SGHRS; CDR2 reads YFSETQ. CDR3 loop: CASSSSGTGPYEQYF. Written as DNA, the CDR3 is TGCGCCAGCAGCTCATCCGGGACAGGGCCCTACGAGCAGTACTTC.

This rearrangement joins TRBV7-9 to TRBJ1-1; D is unresolved. Trimming left V 2 bases short and J 4 bases short, with 5 bases between. Germline assignment: CDR1 SEHNR and CDR2 FQNEAQ (reference sequence). The CDR3 has 12 amino acids. In DNA form, the CDR3 reads TGTGCCAGCAGCTTATATCTCACTGAAGCTTTCTTT. Residues: CASSLYLTEAFF.

This clone was seen once. This chain's CDR3 is CASSLGQGREKLFF. In nucleotides, the CDR3 is TGTGCCAGCAGTTTGGGACAGGGAAGAGAAAAACTGTTTTTT. This chain joins TRBV28 and TRBJ1-4, with TRBD1 identical over 9 bases. The V gene's germline CDR1 is MDHEN and CDR2 SYDVKM. V gave up 3 bases and J gave up 8 bases; unmatched junction bases: 4. The CDR3 sequence is 14 residues long.

The CDR3 protein is CASSLQRTGLAFF. The CDR3 region has the DNA TGTGCCAGCAGTCTCCAGCGGACAGGCCTAGCTTTCTTT. The V gene is TRBV27, the J gene TRBJ1-1; 7 bases fit TRBD1. J was trimmed by 10 bases and V by 5 bases; bases with no gene match: 10. Germline loops: CDR1 MNHEY, CDR2 SMNVEV (reference sequence). The CDR3 is 13 residues long.

The chain combines TRBV4-1 with TRBJ2-2; 7 nucleotides match TRBD1. CDR3 length equals 13 residues. Trimming cost V 6 bases and J 6 bases; bases outside gene matches: 4. CDR1 is MGHRA, CDR2 YSYEKL, per germline. The CDR3: CASSPQGAGELFF. CDR3 nucleotide sequence: TGCGCCAGCAGTCCCCAGGGGGCCGGGGAGCTGTTTTTT.